This entry concerns a single TCR beta chain. This clonotype was observed many times. The clone's antigen remains unknown. Base qualities are not recorded, but no much larger clone differs from it by a single base. Moderately to severely active disease, a Clinical Activity Score of at least 3, a NOSPECS grade of at least 4, and a duration under 3 months were present in ophthalmopathy patients. Patients with uncontrolled infections, other autoimmune diseases, pregnancy or lactation were excluded. Diagnoses relied on clinical symptoms, serum thyroxine and TRAb, thyroid ultrasound and orbital computed tomography. Ficoll-Paque density gradient centrifugation was used to isolate PBMCs from around 10 ml of fresh peripheral blood. Trizol reagent was used to extract total RNA, and RNA quality was then checked on an Agilent 2100 Bioanalyzer. This sample was taken from a study of T cells in Graves' hyperthyroidism and ophthalmopathy (dated by TCRdb to between 2017 and 2020). Turning to the overall study: Peripheral blood was sampled at the time of initial diagnosis, prior to any treatment. TCR V-J signatures able to tell the groups apart were searched for in a discovery cohort of 100 patients, of whom more than 40 had Graves' ophthalmopathy and roughly 57 had stable Graves' hyperthyroidism. Whether ophthalmopathy could be predicted prospectively was tested in an independent validation cohort made up of roughly 20 hyperthyroidism patients plus 17 patients who later progressed to ophthalmopathy. The 100 discovery patients were randomly split 7:3 into training and test sets. In more than five Graves' hyperthyroidism patients, the study also compared T-cell repertoires from thyroid tissue with T-cell repertoires from blood. After sampling, hyperthyroidism patients received methimazole starting at 30 mg daily, and ophthalmopathy patients received high-dose intravenous methylprednisolone. The paper reports TCR Vbeta CDR3 sequencing of over 120 peripheral blood samples: over 40 ophthalmopathy, roughly 74 hyperthyroidism and approximately 17 progressor patients.

Amplification of TCR beta CDR3 regions was carried out from RNA transcripts. A first-round RT-PCR of the TCR CDR3 used the HTBI primer set with the Qiagen OneStep RT-PCR kit. Libraries were constructed in a second round of multiplex PCR, after which size selection and purification were performed. Libraries were sequenced paired-end with 100 bp reads on an Illumina HiSeq2000. Per the authors' processing: SOAPnuke was used to process the raw data, throwing out any read that contained adapters or uncalled bases, had a mean Phred below 15, or lacked an exact constant-primer or identifier match. High-quality paired reads were merged using COPE v1.2.5, and each unique nucleotide sequence was defined as a clonotype. MiTCR v1.1 was used to align the clonotypes against IMGT TRBV, TRBD and TRBJ reference segments. Only V-J combinations with frequency above 0.0001, covering roughly 99% of repertoires, were analysed. A TCS score was defined as the ratio between F50 (clonal expansion) and ExV (chaos), using BLOSUM62-based TCRdist between CDR3 peptides within each V-J. Welch's t-statistics and random forest reduced several hundred V-J features to around 14, which were used in a naive Bayes classifier (R e1071). Clones were called with MiXCR by TCRdb after fastp trimmed the public reads at Q25, and only in-frame beta chains were retained. Each record represents a unique CDR3 protein, reported with the most common genes and DNA among its rows. The authors' filters were not applied to this entry. This sample lists some 340,000 distinct CDR3 sequences; approximately 13% were detected once. In total, the top ten clones hold 30% to 40% of the sample.

The full study reports these points: Sample size was not statistically predetermined, and blinding of investigators to group allocation was not performed. Most expanded thyroid clonotypes (frequency above 0.001) were also detected in blood, suggesting blood repertoires may reflect thyroid immune responses. During validation, the model predicted progression to ophthalmopathy a median of around 6 months ahead of onset, with more than 55% sensitivity and 72% to 80% specificity. A model built on a 13 V-J signature distinguished ophthalmopathy from stable hyperthyroidism, reaching 85% to 90% sensitivity and around 81% specificity in cross-validation and 80%/75% in testing.

V is trimmed back by 5 bases and J by 5 bases, and the junction contains 11 bases that no gene match accounts for. The CDR3 starts with the cysteine, ends with the phenylalanine, and has 15 residues. The sequence is cut down to CDR3 DNA, 45 bases in frame from base 1. Sequencing input: blood. In this chain, TRBV12-3 or TRBV12-4 is recombined with TRBJ1-2; 7 bases in the middle match TRBD1. The source of this sequence is a woman aged 40 to 50 with Graves' ophthalmopathy. The base sequence is TGTGCCAGCAGTGAGGGCCCGGGACAGAGTTATGGCTACACCTTC. The translation is CASSEGPGQSYGYTF.